Here is one T cell receptor (beta chain) with its context. Its antigen is as yet unknown. With sequencing, the targeted depth ranged from 1 in 200,000 to 1 in 1 million T cells. Clones were read by immunoSEQ multiplex PCR, and TCRdb kept only the in-frame ones, dropping some. Among nearly 25,000 clones listed, 65% to 80% were seen once. The source of the sample is a study of cytotoxic CD8 clonotypes in ibrutinib-treated CLL. Study results and caveats: Measured clonality at baseline was greater than in age-matched healthy donors and tracked with circulating CD8+ T-cell counts. Sampling times (in sustained-remission versus progressing patients) were not the same.

Cryopreserved PBMCs yielded about 2.2 micrograms of genomic DNA for TCR beta libraries. This CDR3 is 12 amino acids long. Trimming stripped 5 bases from V and 3 bases from J, with 8 bases between. The germline gives CDR1 MNHEY, CDR2 SVGAGI. This TCR was recovered from a human donor with chronic lymphocytic leukemia. The chain joins TRBV6-5 to TRBJ2-7, with D hard to call. The material was PBMCs, obtained after 12 months of ibrutinib treatment. DNA for the CDR3: TGTGCCAGCAGTCGCAAATTCTACGAGCAGTACTTC. This translates into CASSRKFYEQYF.